This TCR beta chain was sequenced during a study of cytomegalovirus exposure and HLA in healthy donors. PCR involved 60 Vbeta and 13 Jbeta primers. The assay was immunoSEQ multiplex PCR, and TCRdb's table has in-frame clones only and misses some. The table lists 150,000 to 200,000 clones, just over 75% of them singletons. Regarding the study as a whole: TRBV6-2, TRBV6-3 and some other V segments were unresolvable in 87-base-pair reads.

The germline gives CDR1 SGDLS, CDR2 YYNGEE. The V end lost 0 bases, the J end lost 8 bases, and 11 bases lay between the germline ends. The CDR3 sequence is 13 residues long. Worth noting for this clone: Its antigen is unidentified.

The V and J genes are TRBV9 and TRBJ1-1, with D unclear. This TCR came from a man between 18 and 35 years old in good health and CMV-seronegative. The sequenced sample consisted of PBMCs. The CDR3 reads CASSVDPQREAFF. The CDR3 coding sequence is TGTGCCAGCAGCGTAGACCCACAGAGAGAAGCTTTCTTT.